This T cell receptor beta chain was captured by sequencing in a study of T cell repertoires in cytomegalovirus infection. Trimming took 7 bases from V and 0 from J; bases not matched to a gene: 5. Germline loops: CDR1 DFQATT, CDR2 SNEGSKA (reference sequence). This CDR3 is 15 amino acids long. General study findings and limits: Cumulative frequency (of public TCR beta family members) identified carriers of CMV plus the relevant HLA.

TCRdb re-derived calls from the reads in MiXCR, one entry per CDR3 protein. Of hundreds of thousands of distinct CDR3 sequences in the sample, roughly 15% were seen once. Details on this clonotype: Antigen unknown.

The sequence came from a human donor in good health (CMV status not recorded). Some clones in this sample may be carry-over from other donors' samples. The specimen was PBMCs. V gene TRBV20-1 combines with J gene TRBJ1-6, with 8 positions matching TRBD1. This CDR3 reads CSVRTGSSYNSPLHF. The CDR3 DNA reads TGCAGTGTTCGGACAGGGAGCTCCTATAATTCACCCCTCCACTTT.